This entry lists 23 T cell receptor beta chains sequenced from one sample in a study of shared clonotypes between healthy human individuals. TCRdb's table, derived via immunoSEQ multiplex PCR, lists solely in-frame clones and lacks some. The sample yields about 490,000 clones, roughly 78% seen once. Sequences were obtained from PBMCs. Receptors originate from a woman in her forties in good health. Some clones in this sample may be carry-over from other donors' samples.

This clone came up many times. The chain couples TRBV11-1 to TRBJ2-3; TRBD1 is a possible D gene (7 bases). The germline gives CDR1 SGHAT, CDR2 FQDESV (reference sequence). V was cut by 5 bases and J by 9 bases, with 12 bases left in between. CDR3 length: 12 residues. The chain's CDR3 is CASSAGQRTQYF. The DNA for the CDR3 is TGTGCCAGCAGCGCGGGACAGAGGACGCAGTATTTT.

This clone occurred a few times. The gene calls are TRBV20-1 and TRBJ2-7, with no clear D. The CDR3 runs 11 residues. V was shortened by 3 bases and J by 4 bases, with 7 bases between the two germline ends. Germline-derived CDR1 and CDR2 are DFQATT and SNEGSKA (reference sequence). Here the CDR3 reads CSARGIYEQYF. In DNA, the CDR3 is TGCAGTGCTAGGGGCATATACGAGCAGTACTTC.

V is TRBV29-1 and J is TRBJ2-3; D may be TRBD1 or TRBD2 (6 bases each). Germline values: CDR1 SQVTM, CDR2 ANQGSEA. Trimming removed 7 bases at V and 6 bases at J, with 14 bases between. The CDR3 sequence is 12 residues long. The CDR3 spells CSERGGGDTQYF. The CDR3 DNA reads TGCAGCGAACGCGGAGGGGGGGATACGCAGTATTTT.

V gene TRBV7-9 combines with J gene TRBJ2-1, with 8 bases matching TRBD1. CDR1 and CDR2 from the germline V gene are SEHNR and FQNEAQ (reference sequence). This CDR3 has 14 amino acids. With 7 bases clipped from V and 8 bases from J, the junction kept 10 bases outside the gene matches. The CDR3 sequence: CASTRTGSWDEQFF. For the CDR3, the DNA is TGTGCCAGCACCCGGACAGGGTCGTGGGATGAGCAGTTCTTC.

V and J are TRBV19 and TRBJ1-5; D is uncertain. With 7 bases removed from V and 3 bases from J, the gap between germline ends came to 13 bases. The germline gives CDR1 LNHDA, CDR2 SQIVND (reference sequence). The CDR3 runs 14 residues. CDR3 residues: CASKELLANQPQHF. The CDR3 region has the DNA TGTGCCAGTAAGGAACTACTAGCCAATCAGCCCCAGCATTTT.

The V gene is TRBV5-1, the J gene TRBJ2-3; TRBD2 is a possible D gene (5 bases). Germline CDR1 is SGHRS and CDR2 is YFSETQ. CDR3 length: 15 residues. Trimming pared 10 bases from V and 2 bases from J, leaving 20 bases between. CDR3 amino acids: CAGSQGSPDTDTQYF. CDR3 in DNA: TGCGCCGGCTCGCAAGGGAGCCCCGACACAGATACGCAGTATTTT.

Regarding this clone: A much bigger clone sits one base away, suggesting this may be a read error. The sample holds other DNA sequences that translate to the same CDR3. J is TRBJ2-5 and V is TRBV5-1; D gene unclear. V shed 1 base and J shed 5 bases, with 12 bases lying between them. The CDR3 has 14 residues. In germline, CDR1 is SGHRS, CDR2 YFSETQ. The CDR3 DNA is TGCGCCAGCAGCTTGTCCGACGGCCAGGAGACCCAGTACTTC. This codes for CASSLSDGQETQYF. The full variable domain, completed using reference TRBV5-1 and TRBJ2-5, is KAGVTQTPRYLIKTRGQQVTLSCSPISGHRSVSWYQQTPGQGLQFLFEYFSETQRNKGNFPGRFSGRQFSNSRSEMNVSTLELGDSALYLCASSLSDGQETQYFGPGTRLLVL.

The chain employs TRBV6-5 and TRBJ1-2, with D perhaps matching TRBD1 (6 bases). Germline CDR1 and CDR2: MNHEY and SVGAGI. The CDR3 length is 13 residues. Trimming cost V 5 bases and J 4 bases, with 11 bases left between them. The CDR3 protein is CASSPGQSYGYTF. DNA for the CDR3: TGTGCCAGCAGTCCAGGACAGTCCTATGGCTACACCTTC.

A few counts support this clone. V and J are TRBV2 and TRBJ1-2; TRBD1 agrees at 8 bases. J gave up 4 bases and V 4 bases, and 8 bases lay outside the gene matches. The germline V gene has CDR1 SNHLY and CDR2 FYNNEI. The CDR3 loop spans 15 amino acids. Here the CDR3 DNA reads TGTGCCAGCAGTGCACAGGGGGGGACGAGCTATGGCTACACCTTC. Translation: CASSAQGGTSYGYTF.

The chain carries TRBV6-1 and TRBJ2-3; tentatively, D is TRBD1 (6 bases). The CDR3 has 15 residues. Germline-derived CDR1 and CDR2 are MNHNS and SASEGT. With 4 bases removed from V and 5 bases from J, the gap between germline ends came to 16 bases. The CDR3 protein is CASSGIGQGIDTQYF. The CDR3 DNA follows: TGTGCCAGCAGTGGAATTGGGCAGGGGATAGATACGCAGTATTTT.

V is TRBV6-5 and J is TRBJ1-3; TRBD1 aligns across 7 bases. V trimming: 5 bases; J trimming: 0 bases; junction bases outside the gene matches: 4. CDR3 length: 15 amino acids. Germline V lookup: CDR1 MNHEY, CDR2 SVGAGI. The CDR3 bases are TGTGCCAGCAGTAGGGGGACAGCCTCTGGAAACACCATATATTTT. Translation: CASSRGTASGNTIYF.

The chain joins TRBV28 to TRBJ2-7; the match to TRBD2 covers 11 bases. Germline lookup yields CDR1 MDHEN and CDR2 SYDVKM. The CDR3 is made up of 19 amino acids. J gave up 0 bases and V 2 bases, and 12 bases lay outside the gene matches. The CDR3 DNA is TGTGCCAGCAGTTTAGTACCGGGACTAGCGGTCACCTACTCCTACGAGCAGTACTTC. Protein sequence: CASSLVPGLAVTYSYEQYF.

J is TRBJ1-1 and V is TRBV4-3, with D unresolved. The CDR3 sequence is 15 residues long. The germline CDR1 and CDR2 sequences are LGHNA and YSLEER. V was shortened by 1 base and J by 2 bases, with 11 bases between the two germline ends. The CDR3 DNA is TGCGCCAGCAGCCAAGGGGCTTGGGGTAACACTGAAGCTTTCTTT. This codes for CASSQGAWGNTEAFF.

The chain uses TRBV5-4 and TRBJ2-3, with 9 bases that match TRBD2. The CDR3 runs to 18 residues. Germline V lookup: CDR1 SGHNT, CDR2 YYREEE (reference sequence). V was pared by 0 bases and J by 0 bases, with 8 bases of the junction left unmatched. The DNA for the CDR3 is TGTGCCAGCAGCTTGGGTAGCGGGAGTCCTCGGAGCACAGATACGCAGTATTTT. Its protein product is CASSLGSGSPRSTDTQYF.

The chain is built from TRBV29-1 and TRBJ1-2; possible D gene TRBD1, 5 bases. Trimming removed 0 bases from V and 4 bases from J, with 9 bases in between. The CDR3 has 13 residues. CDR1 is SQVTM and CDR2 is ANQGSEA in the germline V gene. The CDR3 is CSVEDRAAYGYTF. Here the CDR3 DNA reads TGCAGCGTTGAAGACAGGGCTGCCTATGGCTACACCTTC.

The CDR3 DNA reads TGTGCCAGCAGCGTAGGGTGGGCAGGGTTAGGGCAAGAGACCCAGTACTTC. It translates to CASSVGWAGLGQETQYF. The chain has TRBV9 and TRBJ2-5, with D possibly matching TRBD1 (5 bases). Germline V gene data show CDR1 as SGDLS and CDR2 as YYNGEE. V gave up 0 bases and J gave up 2 bases, with 17 bases separating them. The CDR3 extends over 17 amino acids. The full variable domain, with the rest looked up from reference TRBV9 and TRBJ2-5, is DSGVTQTPKHLITATGQRVTLRCSPRSGDLSVYWYQQSLDQGLQFLIQYYNGEERAKGNILERFSAQQFPDLHSELNLSSLELGDSALYFCASSVGWAGLGQETQYFGPGTRLLVL.

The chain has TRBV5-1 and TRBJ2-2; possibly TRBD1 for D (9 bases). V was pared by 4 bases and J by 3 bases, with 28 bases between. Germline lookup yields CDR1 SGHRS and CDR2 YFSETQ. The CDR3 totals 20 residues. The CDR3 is CASSPRDRVISGTHTGELFF. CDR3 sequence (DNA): TGCGCCAGCAGCCCCCGGGACAGGGTTATTAGCGGGACCCACACCGGGGAGCTGTTTTTT.

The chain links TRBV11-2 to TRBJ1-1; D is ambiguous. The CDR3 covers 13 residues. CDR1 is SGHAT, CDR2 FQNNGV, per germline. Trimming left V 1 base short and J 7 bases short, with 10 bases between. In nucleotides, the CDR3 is TGTGCCAGCAGCTTAGCAACCTGGCTTGAAGCTTTCTTT. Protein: CASSLATWLEAFF. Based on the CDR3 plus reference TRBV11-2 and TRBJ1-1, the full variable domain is EAGVAQSPRYKIIEKRQSVAFWCNPISGHATLYWYQQILGQGPKLLIQFQNNGVVDDSQLPKDRFSAERLKGVDSTLKIQPAKLEDSAVYLCASSLATWLEAFFGQGTRLTVV.

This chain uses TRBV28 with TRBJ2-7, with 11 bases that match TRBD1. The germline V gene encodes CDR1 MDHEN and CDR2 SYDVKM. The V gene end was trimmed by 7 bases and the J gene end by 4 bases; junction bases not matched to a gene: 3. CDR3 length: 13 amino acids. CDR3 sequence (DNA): TGTGCCAGCAAGGACAGGGGGCTGTACGAGCAGTACTTC. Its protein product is CASKDRGLYEQYF. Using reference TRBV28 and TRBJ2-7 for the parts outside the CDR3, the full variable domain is DVKVTQSSRYLVKRTGEKVFLECVQDMDHENMFWYRQDPGLGLRLIYFSYDVKMKEKGDIPEGYSVSREKKERFSLILESASTNQTSMYLCASKDRGLYEQYFGPGTRLTVT.

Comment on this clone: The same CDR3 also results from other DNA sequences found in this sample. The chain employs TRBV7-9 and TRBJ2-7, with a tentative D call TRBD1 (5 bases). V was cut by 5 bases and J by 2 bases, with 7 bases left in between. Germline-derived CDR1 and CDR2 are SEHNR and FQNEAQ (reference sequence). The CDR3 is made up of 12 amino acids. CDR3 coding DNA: TGTGCCAGCAGCCCGACAGCCTACGAGCAGTACTTC. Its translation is CASSPTAYEQYF.

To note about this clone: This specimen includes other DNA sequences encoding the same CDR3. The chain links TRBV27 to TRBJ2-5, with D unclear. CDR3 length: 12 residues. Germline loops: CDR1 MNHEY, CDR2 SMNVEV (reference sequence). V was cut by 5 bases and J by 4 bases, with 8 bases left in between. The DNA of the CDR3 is TGTGCCAGCAGTCTCCTGGGAGAGACCCAGTACTTC. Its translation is CASSLLGETQYF.

CDR3 DNA sequence: TGTGCCAGCAGTCCGGACAGGGGGCTTCATCAGCCCCAGCATTTT. It codes for CASSPDRGLHQPQHF. The V gene is TRBV28, the J gene TRBJ1-5; 11 bases agree with TRBD1. Germline CDR1 reads MDHEN; CDR2 reads SYDVKM. The CDR3 is made up of 15 amino acids. Unmatched junction bases numbered 5, after V lost 5 bases and J lost 5 bases.

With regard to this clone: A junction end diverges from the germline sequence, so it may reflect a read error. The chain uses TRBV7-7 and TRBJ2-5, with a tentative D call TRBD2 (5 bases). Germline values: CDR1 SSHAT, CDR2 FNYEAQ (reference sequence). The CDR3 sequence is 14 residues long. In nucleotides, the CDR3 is TGTGCTAGCAGCTTAGGAGGAGGCCAAGAGACCCAGTACTTC. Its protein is CASSLGGGQETQYF.